This record looks at one TCR beta chain sequence and its context. There are many counts of this clonotype. The target of this receptor is not known. No much larger clonotype is one base removed from it; base qualities were not supplied. The data derive from a study of identical twins (dated by TCRdb to about 2016). About the full investigation: To test whether fetal clonotypes persist, the study used deep sequencing on TCR alpha and beta repertoires from monozygotic twins, unrelated adults of various ages, and cord blood. To rule out contamination, the twin experiments were replicated at different times with different library preparation protocols.

Library preparation used 5' RACE. Instrument on record: Illumina HiSeq 2000. Template switching introduced a universal primer binding site; the final cDNA contained a unique molecular identifier, enabling accurate counting of TCR cDNA molecules. Specific primers in the conserved constant-segment region were used to synthesize first-strand cDNA for TCR alpha and beta chains. Each cDNA library was double barcoded, with a SMART-Mk sample barcode plus Illumina barcodes, to control for contamination. TruSeq adapter sequences, together with Illumina sample barcodes, were added in two successive PCR steps. Sequencing of the TCR alpha and beta cDNA libraries was done on the Illumina HiSeq platform using custom primers. From the authors' description of their analysis: MiGEC was used to process raw reads and extract unique molecular identifiers, and MiXCR was used to find CDR3 positions. For each individual, recombination models were inferred using an EM algorithm with the repgenHMM and IGoR tools. Shared clonotypes were analyzed with the tcR package in R, and sharing was normalized by the product of cloneset sizes. Out-of-frame nonproductive sequences were analyzed to study raw recombination free of thymic and clonal selection effects. The public reads were quality trimmed at Q25 with fastp and then assembled into clones with MiXCR by TCRdb, keeping productive beta chains. Entries that share a CDR3 protein sequence are merged under the most common genes and DNA. It is TCRdb's table, rather than the study itself, that gives the V and J calls and clone size. Within this sample are around 280,000 distinct CDR3 sequences, with around 8.8% of them counted one time only. Less than 2.5% of the sample belongs to the ten largest clones.

Every donor was a healthy Caucasian. The twin cohort consisted of three pairs of female monozygotic twins, all aged roughly 18 to 30 years. Miltenyi CD45RO+ enrichment and human naive T-cell isolation kits were used to isolate memory (CD45RO+) and naive T cells from PBMC. The CDR3 runs 14 amino acids, cysteine and phenylalanine included. CDR3 DNA is the only sequence kept; it has 42 bases, read in frame from the first base. Relative to germline, V is 0 bases shorter and J is 4 bases shorter, with 7 bases between their ends. Via the germline V gene, CDR1 is SGHRS and CDR2 YFSETQ. Results the study describes overall, beyond this receptor: A weaker excess of twin sharing was found in beta out-of-frame sequences because the signal-to-noise ratio was lowered by fewer shared sequences. Fewer insertions were carried by abundant cord blood beta clonotypes; a weaker similar trend was observed in young adult naive repertoires, while no such trend was observed in memory repertoires. In monozygotic twins, recombination models systematically underestimated out-of-frame TCR alpha sharing, but the models matched the sharing seen between unrelated individuals. Because the same donors could not be followed over many years, the conclusions depended on cross-sectional statistical analysis. Compared with coincidental sharing between unrelated individuals, out-of-frame TCR alpha sequences shared between twins had an excess of sequences with low generation probability. Invariant T cells such as MAIT and iNKT could partly confound zero-insertion analyses, although diverse VJ usage argued against such confounding for most clonotypes.

These sequences were also reported in another study, on yellow fever vaccine responses in identical twins. The second source states: According to the authors, in identical twins the way T cells responded to vaccination appeared partly convergent and partly personalized. The study precisely tracked vaccine-responding T cell clones in identical twins.

The receptor chain draws on TRBV5-1 and TRBJ1-4, with the D gene not clear enough to name. This sequence was found in a woman younger than 35 in good health. Material for sequencing was memory (CD45RO+) T cells sorted from blood. Sample cell subset or site, as interpreted from the label and publication: CD45RO+ enriched T cells. The CDR3 in this case is CASSLDLDNEKLFF. The base sequence is TGCGCCAGCAGCTTGGATCTGGATAATGAAAAACTGTTTTTT.